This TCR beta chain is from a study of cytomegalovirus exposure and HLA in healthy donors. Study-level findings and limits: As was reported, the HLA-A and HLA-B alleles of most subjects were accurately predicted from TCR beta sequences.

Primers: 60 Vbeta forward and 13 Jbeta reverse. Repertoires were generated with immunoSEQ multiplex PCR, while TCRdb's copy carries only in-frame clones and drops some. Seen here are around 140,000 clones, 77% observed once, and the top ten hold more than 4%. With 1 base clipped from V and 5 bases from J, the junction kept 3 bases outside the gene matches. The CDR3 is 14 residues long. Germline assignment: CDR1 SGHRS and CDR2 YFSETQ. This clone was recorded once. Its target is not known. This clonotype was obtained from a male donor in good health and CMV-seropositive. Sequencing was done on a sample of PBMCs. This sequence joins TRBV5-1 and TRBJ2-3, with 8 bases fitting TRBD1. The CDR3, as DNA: TGCGCCAGCAGCTTGCGACAGGGGCTAGATACGCAGTATTTT. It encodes CASSLRQGLDTQYF.